This T cell receptor beta chain emerged from a study of blood T cell repertoires in COVID-19. The assay was immunoSEQ multiplex PCR, and TCRdb's table has in-frame clones only and misses some. The table includes some 320,000 clones, about nine tenths detected once. Trimming at V came to 4 bases and at J to 0 bases, leaving 6 bases not matched to a gene. The length of the CDR3 is 16 residues. From germline, CDR1 is SEHNR and CDR2 FQNEAQ (reference sequence). Sequenced sample: PBMCs or T cells enriched from blood (not recorded which). This clonotype originated in a man aged 60-69 years who had recovered from COVID-19. The V gene is TRBV7-9, the J gene TRBJ2-7, with 10 bases fitting TRBD1. CDR3: CASSYGQGGNSYEQYF. The CDR3 DNA is TGTGCCAGCAGCTATGGACAGGGGGGAAACTCCTACGAGCAGTACTTC.